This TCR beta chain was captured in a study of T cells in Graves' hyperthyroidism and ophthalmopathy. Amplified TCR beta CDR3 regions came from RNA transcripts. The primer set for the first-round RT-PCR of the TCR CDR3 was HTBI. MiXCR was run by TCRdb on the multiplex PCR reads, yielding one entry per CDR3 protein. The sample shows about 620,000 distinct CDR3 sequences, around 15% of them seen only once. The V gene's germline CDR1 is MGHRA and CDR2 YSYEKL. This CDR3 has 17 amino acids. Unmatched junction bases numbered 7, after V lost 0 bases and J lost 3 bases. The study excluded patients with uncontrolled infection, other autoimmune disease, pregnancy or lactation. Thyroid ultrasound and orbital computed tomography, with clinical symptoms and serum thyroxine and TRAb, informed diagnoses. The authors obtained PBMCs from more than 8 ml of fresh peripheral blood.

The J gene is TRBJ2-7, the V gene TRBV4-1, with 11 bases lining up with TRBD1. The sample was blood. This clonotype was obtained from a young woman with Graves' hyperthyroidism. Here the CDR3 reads CASSQESGGTGGYEQYF. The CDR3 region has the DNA TGCGCCAGCAGCCAAGAGAGTGGAGGGACAGGGGGCTACGAGCAGTACTTC.